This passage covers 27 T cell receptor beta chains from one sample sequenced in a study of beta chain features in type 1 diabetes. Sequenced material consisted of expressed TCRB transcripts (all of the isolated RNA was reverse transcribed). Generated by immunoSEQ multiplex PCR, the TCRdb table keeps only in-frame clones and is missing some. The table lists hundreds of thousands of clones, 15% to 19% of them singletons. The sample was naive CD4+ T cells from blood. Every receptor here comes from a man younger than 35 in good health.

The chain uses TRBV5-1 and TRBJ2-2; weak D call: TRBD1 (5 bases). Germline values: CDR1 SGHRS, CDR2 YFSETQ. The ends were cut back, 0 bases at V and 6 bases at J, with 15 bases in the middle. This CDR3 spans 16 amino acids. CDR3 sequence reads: CASSLAFDSSSGELFF. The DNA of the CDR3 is TGCGCCAGCAGCTTGGCCTTTGACAGTTCATCCGGGGAGCTGTTTTTT.

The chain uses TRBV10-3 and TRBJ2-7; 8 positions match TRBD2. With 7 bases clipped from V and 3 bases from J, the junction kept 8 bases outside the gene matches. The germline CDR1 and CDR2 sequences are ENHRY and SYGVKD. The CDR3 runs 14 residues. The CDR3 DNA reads TGTGCCATCAAGCCGGGACTAGGACTCTACGAGCAGTACTTC. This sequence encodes CAIKPGLGLYEQYF.

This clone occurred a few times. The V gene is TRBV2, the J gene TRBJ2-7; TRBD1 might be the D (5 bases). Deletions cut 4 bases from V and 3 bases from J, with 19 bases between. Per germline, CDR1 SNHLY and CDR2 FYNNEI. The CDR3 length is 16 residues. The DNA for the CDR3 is TGTGCCAGCAGTGTAGGAATACAGGCGTCTGGCTACGAGCAGTACTTC. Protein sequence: CASSVGIQASGYEQYF.

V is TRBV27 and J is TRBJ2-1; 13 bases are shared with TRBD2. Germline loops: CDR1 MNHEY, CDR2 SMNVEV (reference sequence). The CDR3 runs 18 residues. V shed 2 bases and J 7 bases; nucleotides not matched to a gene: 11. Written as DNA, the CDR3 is TGTGCCAGCAGTTTAAGGGGGGCGACTAGCGGGAGGAATAATGAGCAGTTCTTC. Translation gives CASSLRGATSGRNNEQFF.

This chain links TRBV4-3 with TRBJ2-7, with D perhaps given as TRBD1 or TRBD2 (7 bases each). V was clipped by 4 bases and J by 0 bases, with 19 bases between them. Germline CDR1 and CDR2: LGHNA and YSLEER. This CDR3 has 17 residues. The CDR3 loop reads CASSPEGAGVRSYEQYF. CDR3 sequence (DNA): TGCGCCAGCAGCCCGGAGGGGGCGGGGGTACGCTCCTACGAGCAGTACTTC.

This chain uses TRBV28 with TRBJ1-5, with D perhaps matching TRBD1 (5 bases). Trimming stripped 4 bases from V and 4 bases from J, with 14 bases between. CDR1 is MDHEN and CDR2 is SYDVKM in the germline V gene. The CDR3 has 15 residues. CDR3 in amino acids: CASSSPRAGNQPQHF. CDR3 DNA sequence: TGTGCCAGCAGTTCCCCCCGGGCAGGGAATCAGCCCCAGCATTTT.

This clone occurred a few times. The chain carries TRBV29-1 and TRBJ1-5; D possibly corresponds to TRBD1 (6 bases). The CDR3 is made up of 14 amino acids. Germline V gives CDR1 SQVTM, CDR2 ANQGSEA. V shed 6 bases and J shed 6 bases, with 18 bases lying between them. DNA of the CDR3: TGCAGCGTCGCTGCAGGGGACGCCGGTCAGCCCCAGCATTTT. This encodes CSVAAGDAGQPQHF.

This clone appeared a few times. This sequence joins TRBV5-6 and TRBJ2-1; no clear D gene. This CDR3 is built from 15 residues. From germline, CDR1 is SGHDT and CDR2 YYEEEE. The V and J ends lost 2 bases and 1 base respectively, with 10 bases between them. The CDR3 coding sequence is TGTGCCAGCAGCTTTTATGCCGGATCCTACAATGAGCAGTTCTTC. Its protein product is CASSFYAGSYNEQFF.

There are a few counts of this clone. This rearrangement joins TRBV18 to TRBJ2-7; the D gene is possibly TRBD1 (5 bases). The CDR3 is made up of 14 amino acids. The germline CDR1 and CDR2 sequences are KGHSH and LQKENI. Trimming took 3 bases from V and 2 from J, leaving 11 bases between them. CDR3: CASSPPRQPYEQYF. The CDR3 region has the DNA TGTGCCAGCTCACCCCCTCGACAGCCCTACGAGCAGTACTTC.

The CDR3 loop reads CASRWTGSRLEQYF. CDR3 DNA sequence: TGTGCCAGCAGGTGGACAGGTTCGCGTCTCGAGCAGTACTTC. The chain couples TRBV2 to TRBJ2-7; 7 bases map to TRBD1. Germline CDR1 is SNHLY and CDR2 is FYNNEI. The CDR3 is 14 amino acids. Trimming removed 6 bases from V and 6 bases from J; junction bases left unmatched: 11.

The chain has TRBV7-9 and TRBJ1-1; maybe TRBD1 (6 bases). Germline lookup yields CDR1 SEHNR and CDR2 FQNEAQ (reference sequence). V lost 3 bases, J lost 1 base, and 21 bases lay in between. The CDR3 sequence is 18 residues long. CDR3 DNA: TGTGCCAGCAGCTTTAACCCTGGCGCAGGGGCTCGGAACACTGAAGCTTTCTTT. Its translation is CASSFNPGAGARNTEAFF.

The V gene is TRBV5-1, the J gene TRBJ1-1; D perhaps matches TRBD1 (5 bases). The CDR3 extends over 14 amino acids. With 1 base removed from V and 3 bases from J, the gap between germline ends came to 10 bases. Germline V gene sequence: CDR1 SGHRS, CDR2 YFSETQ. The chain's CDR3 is CASSLRGGDTEAFF. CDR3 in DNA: TGCGCCAGCAGCTTGAGGGGAGGGGACACTGAAGCTTTCTTT.

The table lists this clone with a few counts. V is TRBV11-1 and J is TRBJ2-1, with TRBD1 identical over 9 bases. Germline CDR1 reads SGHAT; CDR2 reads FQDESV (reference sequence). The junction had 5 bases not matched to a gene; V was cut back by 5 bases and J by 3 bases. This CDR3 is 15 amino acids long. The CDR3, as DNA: TGTGCCAGCAGCCAGGGACAGGGCTTCTACAATGAGCAGTTCTTC. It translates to CASSQGQGFYNEQFF.

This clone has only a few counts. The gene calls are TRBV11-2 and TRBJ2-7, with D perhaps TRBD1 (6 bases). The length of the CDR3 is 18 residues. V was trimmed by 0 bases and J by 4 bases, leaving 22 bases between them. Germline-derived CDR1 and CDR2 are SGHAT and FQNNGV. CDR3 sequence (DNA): TGTGCCAGCAGCTTAGACCCCCCACAGGGAATAATTAGGTACGAGCAGTACTTC. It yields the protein CASSLDPPQGIIRYEQYF.

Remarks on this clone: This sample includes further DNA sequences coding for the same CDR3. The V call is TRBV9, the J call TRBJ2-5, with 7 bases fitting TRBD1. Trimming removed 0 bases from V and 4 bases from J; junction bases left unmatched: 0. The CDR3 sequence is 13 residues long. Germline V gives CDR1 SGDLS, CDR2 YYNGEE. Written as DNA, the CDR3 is TGTGCCAGCAGCGTAGACAGGGGAGAGACCCAGTACTTC. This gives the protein CASSVDRGETQYF.

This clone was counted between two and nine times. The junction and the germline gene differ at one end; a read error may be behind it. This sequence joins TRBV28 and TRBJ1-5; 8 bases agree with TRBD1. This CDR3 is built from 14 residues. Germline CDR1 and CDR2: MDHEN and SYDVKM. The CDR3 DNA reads TGTGCCAGCAGTTTAATCCAGGGGGCTCAGGCCCAGCATTTT. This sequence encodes CASSLIQGAQAQHF.

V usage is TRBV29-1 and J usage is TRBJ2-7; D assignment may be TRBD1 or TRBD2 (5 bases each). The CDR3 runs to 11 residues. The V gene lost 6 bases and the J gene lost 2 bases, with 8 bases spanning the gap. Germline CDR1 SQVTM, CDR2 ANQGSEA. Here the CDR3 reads CSVRDPYEQYF. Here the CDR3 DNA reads TGCAGCGTCAGGGACCCCTACGAGCAGTACTTC.

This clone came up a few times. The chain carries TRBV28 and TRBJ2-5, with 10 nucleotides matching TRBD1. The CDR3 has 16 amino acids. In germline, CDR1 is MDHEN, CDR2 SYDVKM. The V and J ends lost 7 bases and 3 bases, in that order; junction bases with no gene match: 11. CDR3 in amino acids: CASNTRQGAPKETQYF. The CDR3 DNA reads TGTGCCAGCAATACCAGACAGGGGGCACCCAAAGAGACCCAGTACTTC.

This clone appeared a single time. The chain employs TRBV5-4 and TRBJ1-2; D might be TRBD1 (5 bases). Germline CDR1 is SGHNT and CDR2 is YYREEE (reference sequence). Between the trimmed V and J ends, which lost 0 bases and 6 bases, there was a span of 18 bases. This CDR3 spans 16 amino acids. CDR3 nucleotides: TGTGCCAGCAGCTTGGGGCCCGGAGGGGCTCGGGATGGCTACACCTTC. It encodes CASSLGPGGARDGYTF.

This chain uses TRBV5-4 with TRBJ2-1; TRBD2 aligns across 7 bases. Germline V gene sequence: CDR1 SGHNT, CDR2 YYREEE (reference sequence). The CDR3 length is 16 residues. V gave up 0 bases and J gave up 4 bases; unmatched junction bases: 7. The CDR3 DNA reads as TGTGCCAGCAGCTTGGGTAGTCCGGGACTATACAATGAGCAGTTCTTC. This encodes CASSLGSPGLYNEQFF.

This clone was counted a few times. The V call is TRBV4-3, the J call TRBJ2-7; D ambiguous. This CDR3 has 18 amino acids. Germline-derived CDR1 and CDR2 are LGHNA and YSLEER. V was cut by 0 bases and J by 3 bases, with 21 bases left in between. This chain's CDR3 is CASSQDTARAPVGYEQYF. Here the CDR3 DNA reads TGCGCCAGCAGCCAAGATACGGCGCGTGCACCGGTAGGCTACGAGCAGTACTTC.

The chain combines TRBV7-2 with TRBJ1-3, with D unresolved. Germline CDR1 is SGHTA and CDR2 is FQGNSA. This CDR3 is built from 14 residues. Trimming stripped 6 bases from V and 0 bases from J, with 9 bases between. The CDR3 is CASRAGVSGNTIYF. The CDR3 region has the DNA TGTGCCAGCAGGGCGGGAGTCTCTGGAAACACCATATATTTT.

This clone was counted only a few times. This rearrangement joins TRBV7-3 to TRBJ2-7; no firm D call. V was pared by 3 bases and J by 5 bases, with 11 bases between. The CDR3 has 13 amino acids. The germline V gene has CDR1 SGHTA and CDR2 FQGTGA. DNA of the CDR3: TGTGCCAGCAGCTTTGGTTTAGGGAACGAGCAGTACTTC. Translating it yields CASSFGLGNEQYF. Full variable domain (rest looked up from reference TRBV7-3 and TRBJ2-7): GAGVSQTPSNKVTEKGKYVELRCDPISGHTALYWYRQSLGQGPEFLIYFQGTGAADDSGLPNDRFFAVRPEGSVSTLKIQRTERGDSAVYLCASSFGLGNEQYFGPGTRLTVT.

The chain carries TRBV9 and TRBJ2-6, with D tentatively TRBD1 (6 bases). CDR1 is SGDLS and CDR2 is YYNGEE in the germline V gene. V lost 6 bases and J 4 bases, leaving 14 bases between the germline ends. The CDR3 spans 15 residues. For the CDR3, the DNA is TGTGCCAGCAACAGGGCAGGGTCCGGGGCCAACGTCCTGACTTTC. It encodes CASNRAGSGANVLTF.

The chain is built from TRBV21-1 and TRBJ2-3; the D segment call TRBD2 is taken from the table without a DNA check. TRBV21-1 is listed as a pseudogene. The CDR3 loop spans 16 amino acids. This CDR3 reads CASSKEAGDSTDTQYF. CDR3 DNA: TGTGCCAGCAGCAAAGAGGCGGGAGATAGCACAGATACGCAGTATTTT.

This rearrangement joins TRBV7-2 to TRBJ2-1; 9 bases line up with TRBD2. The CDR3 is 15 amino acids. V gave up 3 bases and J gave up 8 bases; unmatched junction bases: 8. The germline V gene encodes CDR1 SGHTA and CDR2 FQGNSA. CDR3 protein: CASSLRGGPGHEQFF. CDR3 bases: TGTGCCAGCAGCTTGCGGGGGGGGCCCGGGCATGAGCAGTTCTTC.

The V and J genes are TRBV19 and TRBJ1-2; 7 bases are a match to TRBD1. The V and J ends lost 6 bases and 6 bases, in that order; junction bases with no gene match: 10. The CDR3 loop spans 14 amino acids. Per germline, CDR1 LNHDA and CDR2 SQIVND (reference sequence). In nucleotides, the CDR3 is TGTGCCAGTAGACCGGGACAGCTAATAGATGGCTACACCTTC. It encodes CASRPGQLIDGYTF.